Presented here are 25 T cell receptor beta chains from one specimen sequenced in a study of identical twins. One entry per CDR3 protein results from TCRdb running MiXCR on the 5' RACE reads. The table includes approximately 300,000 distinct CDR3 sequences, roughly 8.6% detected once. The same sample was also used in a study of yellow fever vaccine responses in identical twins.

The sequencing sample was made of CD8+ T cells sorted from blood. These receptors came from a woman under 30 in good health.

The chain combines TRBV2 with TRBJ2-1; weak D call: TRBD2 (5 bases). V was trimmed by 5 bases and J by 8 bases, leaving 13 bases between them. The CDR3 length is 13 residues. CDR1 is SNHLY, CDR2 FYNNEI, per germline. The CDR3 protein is CASSSPGWDEQFF. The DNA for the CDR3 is TGTGCCAGCAGTTCGCCGGGGTGGGATGAGCAGTTCTTC.

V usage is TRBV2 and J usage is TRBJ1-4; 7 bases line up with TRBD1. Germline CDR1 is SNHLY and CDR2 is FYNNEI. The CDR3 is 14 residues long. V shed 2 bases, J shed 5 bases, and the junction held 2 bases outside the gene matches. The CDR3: CASSEWDRNEKLFF. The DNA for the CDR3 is TGTGCCAGCAGTGAATGGGACAGAAATGAAAAACTGTTTTTT.

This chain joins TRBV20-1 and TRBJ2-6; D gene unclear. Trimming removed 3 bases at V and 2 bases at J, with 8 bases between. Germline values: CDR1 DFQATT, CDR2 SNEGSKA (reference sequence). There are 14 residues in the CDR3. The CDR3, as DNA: TGCAGTGCTAGGTGGATGGCTGGGGCCAACGTCCTGACTTTC. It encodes CSARWMAGANVLTF.

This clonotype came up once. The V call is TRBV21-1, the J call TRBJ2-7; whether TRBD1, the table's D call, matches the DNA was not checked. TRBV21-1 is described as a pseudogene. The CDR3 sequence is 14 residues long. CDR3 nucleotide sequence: TGTGCCAGCAGCAAACTCGGACAGGGCTACGAGCAGTACTTC. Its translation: CASSKLGQGYEQYF.

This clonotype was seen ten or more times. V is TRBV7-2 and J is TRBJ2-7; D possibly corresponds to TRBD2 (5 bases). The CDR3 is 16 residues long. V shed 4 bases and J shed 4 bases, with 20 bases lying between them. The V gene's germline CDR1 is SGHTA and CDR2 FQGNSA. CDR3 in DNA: TGTGCCAGCAGCTCCATGTTCTCCGGGAAAGTGTACGAGCAGTACTTC. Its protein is CASSSMFSGKVYEQYF.

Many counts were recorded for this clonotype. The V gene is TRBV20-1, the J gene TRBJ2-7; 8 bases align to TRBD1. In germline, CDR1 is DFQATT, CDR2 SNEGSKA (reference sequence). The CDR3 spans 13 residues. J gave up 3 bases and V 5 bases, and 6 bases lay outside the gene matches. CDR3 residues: CSASDRGHYEQYF. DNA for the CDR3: TGCAGTGCTTCAGACAGGGGTCACTACGAGCAGTACTTC.

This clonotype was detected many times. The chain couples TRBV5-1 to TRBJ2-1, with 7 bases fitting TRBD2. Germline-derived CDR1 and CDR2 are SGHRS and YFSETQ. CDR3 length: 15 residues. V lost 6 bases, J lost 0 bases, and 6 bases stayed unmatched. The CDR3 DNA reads TGCGCCAGCAAGTTGTGGACTAGCTCCTACAATGAGCAGTTCTTC. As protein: CASKLWTSSYNEQFF.

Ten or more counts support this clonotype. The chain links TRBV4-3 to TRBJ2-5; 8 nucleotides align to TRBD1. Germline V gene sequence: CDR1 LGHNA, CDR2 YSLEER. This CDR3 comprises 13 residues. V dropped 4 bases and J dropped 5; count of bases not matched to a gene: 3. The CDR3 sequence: CASSPGQDETQYF. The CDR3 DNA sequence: TGCGCCAGCAGCCCGGGACAGGACGAGACCCAGTACTTC.

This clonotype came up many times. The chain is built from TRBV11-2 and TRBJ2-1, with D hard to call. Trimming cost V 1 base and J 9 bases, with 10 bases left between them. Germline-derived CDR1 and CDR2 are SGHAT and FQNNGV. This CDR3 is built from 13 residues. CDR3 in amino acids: CASSLGSFGEQFF. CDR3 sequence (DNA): TGTGCCAGCAGCTTAGGGTCTTTCGGTGAGCAGTTCTTC.

The CDR3 DNA reads as TGCAGCGTTGAAGCGGTAGGGGTTGGCAATGAGCAGTTCTTC. Amino acid sequence: CSVEAVGVGNEQFF. The chain links TRBV29-1 to TRBJ2-1; maybe TRBD1 (5 bases). CDR3 length: 14 residues. V lost 1 base, J lost 6 bases, and 13 bases lay in between. Looked up from germline, CDR1 is SQVTM and CDR2 is ANQGSEA.

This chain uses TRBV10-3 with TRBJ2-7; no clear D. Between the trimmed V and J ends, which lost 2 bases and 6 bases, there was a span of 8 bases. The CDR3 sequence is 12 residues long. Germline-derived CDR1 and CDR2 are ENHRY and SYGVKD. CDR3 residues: CAISEGLGEQYF. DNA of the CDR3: TGTGCCATCAGTGAGGGCTTGGGCGAGCAGTACTTC.

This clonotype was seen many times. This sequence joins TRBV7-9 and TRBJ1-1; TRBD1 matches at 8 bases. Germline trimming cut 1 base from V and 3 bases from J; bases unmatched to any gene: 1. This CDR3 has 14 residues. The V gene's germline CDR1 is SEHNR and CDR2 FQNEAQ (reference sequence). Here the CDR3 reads CASSLEDRDTEAFF. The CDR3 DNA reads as TGTGCCAGCAGCTTAGAGGACAGGGACACTGAAGCTTTCTTT.

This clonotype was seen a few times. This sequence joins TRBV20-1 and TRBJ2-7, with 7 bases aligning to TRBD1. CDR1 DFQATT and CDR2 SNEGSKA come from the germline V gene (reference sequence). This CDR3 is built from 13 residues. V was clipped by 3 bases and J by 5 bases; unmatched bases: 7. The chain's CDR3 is CSARAGQVDEQYF. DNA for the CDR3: TGCAGTGCTAGGGCAGGACAGGTGGACGAGCAGTACTTC.

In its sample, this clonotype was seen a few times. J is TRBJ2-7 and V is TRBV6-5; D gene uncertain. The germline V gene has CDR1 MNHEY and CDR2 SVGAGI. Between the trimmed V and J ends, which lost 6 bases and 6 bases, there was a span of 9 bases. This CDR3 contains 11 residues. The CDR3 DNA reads TGTGCCAGCAGAAACTGGGCCGAGCAGTACTTC. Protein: CASRNWAEQYF.

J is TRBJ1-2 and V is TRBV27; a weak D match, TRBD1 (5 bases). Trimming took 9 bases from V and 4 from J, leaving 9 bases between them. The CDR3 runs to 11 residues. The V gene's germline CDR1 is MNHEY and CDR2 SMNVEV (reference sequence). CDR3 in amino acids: CASIGVYGYTF. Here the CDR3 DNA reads TGTGCCAGTATAGGGGTCTATGGCTACACCTTC.

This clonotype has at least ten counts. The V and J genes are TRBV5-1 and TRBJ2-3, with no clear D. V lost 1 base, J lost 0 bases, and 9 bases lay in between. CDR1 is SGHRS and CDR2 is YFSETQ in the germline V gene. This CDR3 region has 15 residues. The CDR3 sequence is CASSLTTSSTDTQYF. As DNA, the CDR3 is TGCGCCAGCAGCTTGACGACATCTAGCACAGATACGCAGTATTTT.

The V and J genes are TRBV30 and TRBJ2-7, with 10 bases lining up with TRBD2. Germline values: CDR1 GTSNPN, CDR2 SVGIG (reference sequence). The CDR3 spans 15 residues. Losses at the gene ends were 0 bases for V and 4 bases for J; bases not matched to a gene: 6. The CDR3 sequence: CAWSVLGGLAYEQYF. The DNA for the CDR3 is TGTGCCTGGAGTGTACTAGGGGGACTAGCGTACGAGCAGTACTTC.

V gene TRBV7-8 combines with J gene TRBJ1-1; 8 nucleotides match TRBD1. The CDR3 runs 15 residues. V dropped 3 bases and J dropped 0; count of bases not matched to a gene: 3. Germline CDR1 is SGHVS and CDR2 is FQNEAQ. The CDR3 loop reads CASSFRTGLNTEAFF. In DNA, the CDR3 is TGTGCCAGCAGCTTCAGGACAGGGTTGAACACTGAAGCTTTCTTT.

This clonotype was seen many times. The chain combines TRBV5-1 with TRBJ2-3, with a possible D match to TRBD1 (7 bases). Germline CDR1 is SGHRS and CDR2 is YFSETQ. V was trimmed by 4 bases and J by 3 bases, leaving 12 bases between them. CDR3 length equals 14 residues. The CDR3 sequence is CASSAGTETDTQYF. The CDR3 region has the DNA TGCGCCAGCAGCGCGGGGACAGAAACAGATACGCAGTATTTT.

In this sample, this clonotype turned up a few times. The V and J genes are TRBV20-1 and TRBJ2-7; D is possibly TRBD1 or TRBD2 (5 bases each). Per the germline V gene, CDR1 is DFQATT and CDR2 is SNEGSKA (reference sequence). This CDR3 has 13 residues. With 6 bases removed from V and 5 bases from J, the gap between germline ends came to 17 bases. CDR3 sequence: CSAKIRGVHEQYF. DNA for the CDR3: TGCAGTGCCAAAATTCGAGGGGTTCACGAGCAGTACTTC.

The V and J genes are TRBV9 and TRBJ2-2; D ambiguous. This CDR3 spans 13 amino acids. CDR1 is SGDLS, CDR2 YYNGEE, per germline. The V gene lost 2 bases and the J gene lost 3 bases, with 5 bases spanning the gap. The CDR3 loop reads CASSVGHTGELFF. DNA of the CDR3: TGTGCCAGCAGCGTCGGACACACCGGGGAGCTGTTTTTT.

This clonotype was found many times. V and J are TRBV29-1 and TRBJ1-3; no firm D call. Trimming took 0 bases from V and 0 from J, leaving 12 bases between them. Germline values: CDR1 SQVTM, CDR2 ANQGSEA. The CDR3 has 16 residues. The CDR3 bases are TGCAGCGTTGAAGATTTCCTTTCCGACTCTGGAAACACCATATATTTT. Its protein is CSVEDFLSDSGNTIYF.

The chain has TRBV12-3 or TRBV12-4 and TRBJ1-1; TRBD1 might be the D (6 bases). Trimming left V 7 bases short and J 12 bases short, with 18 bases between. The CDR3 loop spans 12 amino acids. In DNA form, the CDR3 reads TGTGCCAGCAATCTACAGGGCTTGTTGACTTTCTTT. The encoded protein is CASNLQGLLTFF.

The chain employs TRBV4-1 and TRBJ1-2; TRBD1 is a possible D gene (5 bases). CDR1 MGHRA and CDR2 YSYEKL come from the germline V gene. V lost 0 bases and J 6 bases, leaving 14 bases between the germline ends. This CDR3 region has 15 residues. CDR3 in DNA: TGCGCCAGCAGCCAAGAGGGGCGGCTCAAGGATGGCTACACCTTC. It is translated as CASSQEGRLKDGYTF.

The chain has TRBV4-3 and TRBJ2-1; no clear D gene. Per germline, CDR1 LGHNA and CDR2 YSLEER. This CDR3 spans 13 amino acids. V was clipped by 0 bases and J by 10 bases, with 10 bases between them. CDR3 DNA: TGCGCCAGCAGCCAAGATCTGGGCTGGGAGCAGTTCTTC. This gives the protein CASSQDLGWEQFF.